This record covers a single T cell receptor beta chain. Its matching antigen is unknown. Germline V CDR1 and CDR2: KGHDR, SFDVKD. The CDR3 consists of 13 residues. The V and J ends lost 7 bases and 6 bases, in that order; junction bases with no gene match: 4. Genomic DNA was the source, and TCR beta CDR3 was amplified from it by two-round multiplex PCR. Gene-specific primers for each TRBV and TRBJ gene drove first-round PCR. Each CDR3 protein gets one entry after TCRdb re-called the multiplex PCR reads with MiXCR. The repertoire includes 11,000 to 15,000 distinct CDR3 sequences, about 57% of them detected once, and 26% sits in the top ten. The sample comes from a study of prognosis after radiotherapy for stage I lung cancer. Background on the study: The study recorded distant metastases in a few patients (median around seven months) after radiotherapy and no significant progression in under 18.

Whole-study findings and limits: Patients without metastases reportedly showed TRBV and TRBJ gene usage unlike that of patients with metastases.

The sequence was collected from a donor of 50 years or more with non-small cell lung cancer. This sample comprised PBMCs, obtained before or after stereotactic body radiation therapy (not recorded which). The rearrangement joins TRBV24-1 to TRBJ2-2; 7 bases agree with TRBD2. This CDR3 is CATSLTSSGELFF. For the CDR3, the DNA is TGTGCCACCAGCTTGACTAGCTCCGGGGAGCTGTTTTTT.